This TCR beta chain was recovered during a study of blood T cell repertoires in COVID-19. Study context: From the United States, Italy and Spain came samples of acute and convalescent COVID-19. T cells, B-cell-depleted T cells, or PBMCs provided the cDNA or gDNA that served as material.

Per the original methods: Estimated nucleated cell counts came from reference gene primer amplification. Data came from immunoSEQ multiplex PCR; TCRdb stores just in-frame clones and leaves some out. V and J calls and clone size are those listed in that table; D and trimming were worked out from the DNA. The data hold approximately 300,000 clones, with nearly 90% observed a single time. Enrollment of patients from Seattle took place during active infection, with longitudinal follow-up. The ends were cut back, 0 bases at V and 8 bases at J, with 16 bases in the middle. This CDR3 is built from 15 residues. The germline gives CDR1 MRHNA, CDR2 SNTAGT.

The sample was peripheral blood. The chain couples TRBV6-4 to TRBJ2-5, with a possible D match to TRBD1 (5 bases). This receptor was identified in a woman aged 40 to 50 with COVID-19, enrolled during active disease. CDR3 coding DNA: TGTGCCAGCAGTGACTCGAGGACACCTGGTAGAACCCAGTACTTC. Amino acid sequence: CASSDSRTPGRTQYF.